The sequence of this T cell receptor (beta chain) was determined in a study of blood T cell repertoires in COVID-19. The germline V gene has CDR1 SGHTA and CDR2 FQGNSA. V lost 1 base and J lost 8, with 11 bases in between. This CDR3 region has 14 residues. The table came from immunoSEQ multiplex PCR; TCRdb's copy has only in-frame clones and leaves some out. Of roughly 40,000 clones listed, about 82% are singletons. This sequence originates from a man between 70 and 80 years old with acute or convalescent COVID-19. The rearrangement joins TRBV7-2 to TRBJ1-4; possibly TRBD1 for D (5 bases). What was sequenced was peripheral blood. CDR3 DNA: TGTGCCAGCAGCTTAGTGTCAGGGCAAGAAAAACTGTTTTTT. It codes for CASSLVSGQEKLFF.